These 8 T cell receptor beta chains were sequenced from one sample in a study of identical twins. One entry per CDR3 protein, called by TCRdb with MiXCR from the 5' RACE reads. The data hold a few hundred thousand distinct CDR3 sequences, with roughly 15% observed a single time. The sample also formed part of further work on yellow fever vaccine responses in identical twins.

Sample: CD4+ T cells sorted from blood. These TCRs come from a woman aged 18-29 years in good health.

A few counts support this clonotype. This rearrangement joins TRBV27 to TRBJ2-7; TRBD2 matches 13 bases. This CDR3 has 16 amino acids. Germline assignment: CDR1 MNHEY and CDR2 SMNVEV (reference sequence). Trimming took 3 bases from V and 4 from J; bases not matched to a gene: 6. CDR3 region: CASSLVQTSGRYEQYF. The DNA of the CDR3 is TGTGCCAGCAGTTTGGTCCAGACTAGCGGGAGGTACGAGCAGTACTTC.

This sequence joins TRBV12-3 or TRBV12-4 and TRBJ2-6; D not certain. This CDR3 contains 17 residues. Trimming shortened V by 5 bases and J by 2 bases, and 16 bases separated the two germline ends. The CDR3: CASSRQADSAGANVLTF. For the CDR3, the DNA is TGTGCCAGCAGTCGGCAGGCTGACTCTGCTGGGGCCAACGTCCTGACTTTC.

The CDR3 nucleotides read TGCAGTGCCGGAGGGCCGTCGAACACTGAAGCTTTCTTT. Amino acids: CSAGGPSNTEAFF. The chain has TRBV20-1 and TRBJ1-1; D ambiguous. Germline V gives CDR1 DFQATT, CDR2 SNEGSKA (reference sequence). The CDR3 loop spans 13 amino acids. The V gene lost 6 bases and the J gene lost 1 base, with 12 bases spanning the gap.

The chain combines TRBV12-3 or TRBV12-4 with TRBJ2-7; weak D call: TRBD1 (7 bases). CDR3 length: 14 residues. Trimming removed 3 bases at V and 7 bases at J, with 16 bases between. The CDR3, as DNA: TGTGCCAGCAGTTTGCAGGGGGGCTTAGAGGAGCAGTACTTC. As protein: CASSLQGGLEEQYF.

This clonotype was picked up a small number of times. This sequence joins TRBV9 and TRBJ2-1; D not resolved. This CDR3 has 14 residues. Deletions cut 5 bases from V and 0 bases from J, with 9 bases between. Germline V gives CDR1 SGDLS, CDR2 YYNGEE. The CDR3 here is CASSWQSSYNEQFF. The CDR3 DNA reads as TGTGCCAGCAGTTGGCAGAGCTCCTACAATGAGCAGTTCTTC.

This clonotype was counted many times. The chain couples TRBV3-1 to TRBJ1-1; D is unclear. The germline CDR1 and CDR2 sequences are LGHDT and YNNKEL (reference sequence). V was pared by 1 base and J by 1 base, with 7 bases between. The CDR3 loop spans 14 amino acids. For the CDR3, the DNA is TGTGCCAGCAGCCAAGGGGCCGGGAACACTGAAGCTTTCTTT. Amino acid sequence: CASSQGAGNTEAFF.

This clonotype appeared a few times. The V gene is TRBV11-2, the J gene TRBJ2-7, with 14 nucleotides matching TRBD2. The trim removed 5 bases at V and 3 bases at J, leaving 9 bases unmatched. Germline V gene data show CDR1 as SGHAT and CDR2 as FQNNGV. The CDR3 extends over 17 amino acids. CDR3 bases: TGTGCCAGCAGCCCGCGGACTAGCGGGAGGAGTGGCTACGAGCAGTACTTC. Protein sequence: CASSPRTSGRSGYEQYF.

This clonotype was seen a few times. This chain uses TRBV29-1 with TRBJ2-5; D uncertain. Trimming removed 1 base at V and 5 bases at J, with 11 bases between. The CDR3 is 13 residues long. Germline CDR1 SQVTM, CDR2 ANQGSEA. CDR3 DNA sequence: TGCAGCGTTGAAGGCAGATTGAAGGAGACCCAGTACTTC. The encoded protein is CSVEGRLKETQYF.